The 21 T cell receptor beta chains given below trace back to one sample, sequenced in a study of blood T cell repertoires in COVID-19. TCRdb keeps only in-frame clones here, not all; method: immunoSEQ multiplex PCR. Of 200,000 to 300,000 clones detected, approximately 92% appear once; the ten largest clones hold approximately 2.6%. Material: peripheral blood. These receptor sequences come from a person aged 18 to 35 with COVID-19, enrolled during active disease.

V and J are TRBV30 and TRBJ1-6; TRBD1 aligns across 7 bases. This CDR3 contains 15 residues. Germline-derived CDR1 and CDR2 are GTSNPN and SVGIG (reference sequence). The V gene end was trimmed by 5 bases and the J gene end by 7 bases; junction bases not matched to a gene: 11. CDR3 sequence reads: CAWVAPGQYNSPLHF. In DNA, the CDR3 is TGTGCCTGGGTGGCACCGGGACAGTACAATTCACCCCTCCACTTT.

As DNA, the CDR3 is TGTGCCAGTAGTACGATCACAGGGCGCAATCAGCCCCAGCATTTT. Protein product: CASSTITGRNQPQHF. V is TRBV19 and J is TRBJ1-5; possibly TRBD1 for D (6 bases). Germline loops: CDR1 LNHDA, CDR2 SQIVND (reference sequence). The CDR3 consists of 15 residues. V shed 4 bases and J shed 2 bases, with 12 bases lying between them.

V usage is TRBV6-5 and J usage is TRBJ2-7; 10 bases align to TRBD2. Germline V gene sequence: CDR1 MNHEY, CDR2 SVGAGI. CDR3 length: 16 amino acids. Trimming removed 3 bases from V and 5 bases from J; junction bases left unmatched: 10. The CDR3 protein is CASSYPTAGGVHEQYF. CDR3 nucleotide sequence: TGTGCCAGCAGTTATCCCACAGCGGGAGGGGTACACGAGCAGTACTTC.

V is TRBV4-1 and J is TRBJ2-7, with D hard to call. Trimming removed 0 bases from V and 1 base from J, with 7 bases in between. The CDR3 totals 14 residues. From germline, CDR1 is MGHRA and CDR2 YSYEKL. CDR3 residues: CASSQDIGSYEQYF. The CDR3 DNA reads as TGCGCCAGCAGCCAAGATATCGGGTCCTACGAGCAGTACTTC.

V is TRBV19 and J is TRBJ2-1, with D uncertain. Trimming stripped 9 bases from V and 0 bases from J, with 6 bases between. The CDR3 contains 12 residues. Per germline, CDR1 LNHDA and CDR2 SQIVND (reference sequence). The CDR3 DNA follows: TGTGCCAGCTATAGCTCCTACAATGAGCAGTTCTTC. Its protein product is CASYSSYNEQFF.

The chain recombines TRBV6-5 with TRBJ2-1; 8 bases align to TRBD1. Trimming took 8 bases from V and 10 from J; bases not matched to a gene: 7. Germline V gives CDR1 MNHEY, CDR2 SVGAGI. The CDR3 consists of 12 residues. This CDR3 reads CASRGQGWEQFF. The CDR3 bases are TGTGCCAGCCGAGGACAGGGTTGGGAGCAGTTCTTC.

V is TRBV2 and J is TRBJ1-4, with D possibly TRBD1 on 5 matching bases. The germline V and J ends were trimmed by 10 bases and 0 bases, with 18 bases remaining between them. The CDR3 consists of 16 residues. The germline gives CDR1 SNHLY, CDR2 FYNNEI. The CDR3 region is CATYKAGVATNEKLFF. The DNA of the CDR3 is TGTGCCACCTACAAGGCGGGGGTGGCAACTAATGAAAAACTGTTTTTT. Full variable domain (missing parts from reference TRBV2 and TRBJ1-4): EPEVTQTPSHQVTQMGQEVILRCVPISNHLYFYWYRQILGQKVEFLVSFYNNEISEKSEIFDDQFSVERPDGSNFTLKIRSTKLEDSAMYFCATYKAGVATNEKLFFGSGTQLSVL.

This clone appeared a few times. This chain connects TRBV4-2 to TRBJ2-7; 8 nucleotides agree with TRBD2. Germline CDR1 LGHNA, CDR2 YNFKEQ. V gave up 4 bases and J gave up 6 bases; unmatched junction bases: 11. The CDR3 extends over 15 amino acids. The CDR3 spells CASSPGLGPGGEQYF. The CDR3 DNA sequence: TGTGCCAGCAGCCCGGGACTAGGCCCAGGTGGCGAGCAGTACTTC.

The CDR3 reads CASSWAPSNTEAFF. The CDR3 region has the DNA TGCGCCAGCAGCTGGGCCCCTTCGAACACTGAAGCTTTCTTT. The chain has TRBV5-1 and TRBJ1-1; D is unclear. V lost 3 bases to trimming and J lost 1 base, with 10 bases between them. Germline lookup yields CDR1 SGHRS and CDR2 YFSETQ. There are 14 residues in the CDR3. The entire variable domain, with the rest obtained from reference TRBV5-1 and TRBJ1-1, is as follows: KAGVTQTPRYLIKTRGQQVTLSCSPISGHRSVSWYQQTPGQGLQFLFEYFSETQRNKGNFPGRFSGRQFSNSRSEMNVSTLELGDSALYLCASSWAPSNTEAFFGQGTRLTVV.

The chain joins TRBV6-4 to TRBJ2-7; D gene ambiguous. This CDR3 region has 16 residues. Trimming took off 4 bases at V and 3 bases at J, with 19 bases between the two ends. Germline CDR1 is MRHNA and CDR2 is SNTAGT. DNA of the CDR3: TGTGCCAGCAGTGCAAAACGACATCTACTTTTCTACGAGCAGTACTTC. It translates to CASSAKRHLLFYEQYF.

V and J are TRBV5-1 and TRBJ1-5; 7 nucleotides align to TRBD1. V was pared by 4 bases and J by 5 bases, with 9 bases of the junction left unmatched. This CDR3 has 15 amino acids. Germline V gene lookup returns CDR1 SGHRS and CDR2 YFSETQ. The DNA for the CDR3 is TGCGCCAGCAGCCCGGGTGGGACAGCTGATCAGCCCCAGCATTTT. It yields the protein CASSPGGTADQPQHF.

V and J are TRBV4-1 and TRBJ2-7, with 7 bases identical to TRBD1. V was clipped by 0 bases and J by 2 bases; unmatched bases: 4. CDR1 is MGHRA and CDR2 is YSYEKL in the germline V gene. CDR3 length: 15 amino acids. The CDR3 loop is CASSQDEQGTYEQYF. CDR3 bases: TGCGCCAGCAGCCAAGATGAACAGGGGACCTACGAGCAGTACTTC.

V gene TRBV10-1 combines with J gene TRBJ1-4, with D unresolved. The V gene lost 6 bases and the J gene lost 3 bases, with 14 bases spanning the gap. The CDR3 length is 15 residues. Per germline, CDR1 WNHNN and CDR2 SYGVQD (reference sequence). The CDR3 spells CASSSTRHANEKLFF. The DNA for the CDR3 is TGCGCCAGCAGCTCTACACGACACGCTAATGAAAAACTGTTTTTT.

The chain employs TRBV6-5 and TRBJ2-2; D might be TRBD1 (5 bases). Between the trimmed V and J ends, which lost 2 bases and 1 base, there was a span of 8 bases. The CDR3 has 15 residues. The V gene's germline CDR1 is MNHEY and CDR2 SVGAGI. DNA of the CDR3: TGTGCCAGCAGTTACATCGGACAGAACACCGGGGAGCTGTTTTTT. Translated, it gives CASSYIGQNTGELFF.

The rearrangement links TRBV5-4 to TRBJ2-5; 10 positions agree with TRBD1. Per germline, CDR1 SGHNT and CDR2 YYREEE (reference sequence). CDR3 length equals 15 residues. Germline trimming cut 1 base from V and 5 bases from J; bases unmatched to any gene: 5. The CDR3 nucleotides read TGTGCCAGCAGCTTGTGGGGGACAGGGGCCGAGACCCAGTACTTC. Translation: CASSLWGTGAETQYF. Full variable domain (rest looked up from reference TRBV5-4 and TRBJ2-5): ETGVTQSPTHLIKTRGQQVTLRCSSQSGHNTVSWYQQALGQGPQFIFQYYREEENGRGNFPPRFSGLQFPNYSSELNVNALELDDSALYLCASSLWGTGAETQYFGPGTRLLVL.

In nucleotides, the CDR3 is TGCGCCAGCAGCTGGTCACAAACCTCGAACACTGAAGCTTTCTTT. Translation gives CASSWSQTSNTEAFF. The chain carries TRBV4-3 and TRBJ1-1; D is undetermined. CDR1 is LGHNA, CDR2 YSLEER, per germline. Between the trimmed V and J ends, which lost 5 bases and 1 base, there was a span of 14 bases. The CDR3 runs to 15 residues.

This clone occurred a few times. The chain joins TRBV19 to TRBJ1-5; D possibly corresponds to TRBD1 (6 bases). The V and J ends lost 6 bases and 5 bases respectively, with 11 bases between them. Germline V CDR1 and CDR2: LNHDA, SQIVND (reference sequence). The CDR3 spans 13 residues. The CDR3 DNA reads as TGTGCCAGTAGCGACAGGATTTATCAGCCCCAGCATTTT. Protein sequence: CASSDRIYQPQHF.

The J gene is TRBJ2-2, the V gene TRBV27, with 8 bases aligning to TRBD1. The CDR3 contains 15 residues. V lost 2 bases to trimming and J lost 3 bases; unmatched junction nucleotides: 2. The germline CDR1 and CDR2 sequences are MNHEY and SMNVEV (reference sequence). The DNA for the CDR3 is TGTGCCAGCAGTTTACAGGGGGCCGACACCGGGGAGCTGTTTTTT. Its protein product is CASSLQGADTGELFF.

This sequence joins TRBV7-6 and TRBJ2-7, with D hard to call. From germline, CDR1 is SGHVS and CDR2 FNYEAQ. Trimming cost V 6 bases and J 0 bases, with 15 bases left between them. The CDR3 is made up of 15 amino acids. The CDR3 here is CASSLSRLSSYEQYF. The CDR3 DNA follows: TGTGCCAGCAGTTTATCCAGGTTATCCTCCTACGAGCAGTACTTC.

This clone was found once. The rearrangement links TRBV28 to TRBJ2-1; maybe TRBD1 (5 bases). The CDR3 extends over 13 amino acids. Trimming removed 3 bases from V and 6 bases from J, with 9 bases in between. The germline gives CDR1 MDHEN, CDR2 SYDVKM. The CDR3 DNA follows: TGTGCCAGCAGTTTTTTTAGGGGCAATGAGCAGTTCTTC. This gives the protein CASSFFRGNEQFF.

The V gene is TRBV12-3 or TRBV12-4, the J gene TRBJ2-5; D is possibly TRBD1 (5 bases). V was clipped by 5 bases and J by 5 bases, with 12 bases between them. This CDR3 contains 13 residues. CDR3 nucleotide sequence: TGTGCCAGCAGTCCCAGGGTTGGGGAGACCCAGTACTTC. As protein: CASSPRVGETQYF.